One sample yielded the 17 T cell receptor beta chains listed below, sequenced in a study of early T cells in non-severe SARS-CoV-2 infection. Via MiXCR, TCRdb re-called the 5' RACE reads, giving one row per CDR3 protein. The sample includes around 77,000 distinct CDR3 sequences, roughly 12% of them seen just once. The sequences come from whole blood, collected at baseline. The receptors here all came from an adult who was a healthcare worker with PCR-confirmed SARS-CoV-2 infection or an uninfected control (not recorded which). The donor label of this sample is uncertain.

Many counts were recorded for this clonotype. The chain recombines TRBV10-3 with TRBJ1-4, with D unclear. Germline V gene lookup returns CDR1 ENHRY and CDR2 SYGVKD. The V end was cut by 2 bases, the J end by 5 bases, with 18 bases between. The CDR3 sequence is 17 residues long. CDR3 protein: CAISEADMSRPNEKLFF. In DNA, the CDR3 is TGTGCCATCAGTGAGGCGGATATGAGCCGGCCGAATGAAAAACTGTTTTTT.

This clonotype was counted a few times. CDR3 sequence reads: CAGGGQETQYF. As DNA, the CDR3 is TGTGCCGGGGGAGGGCAAGAGACCCAGTACTTC. The J gene is TRBJ2-5, the V gene TRBV6-2 or TRBV6-3, with 7 bases fitting TRBD2. The V segment lost 11 bases and the J segment 2 bases; nucleotides outside the gene matches: 2. Germline V lookup: CDR1 MNHEY, CDR2 SVGEGT. The CDR3 has 11 amino acids.

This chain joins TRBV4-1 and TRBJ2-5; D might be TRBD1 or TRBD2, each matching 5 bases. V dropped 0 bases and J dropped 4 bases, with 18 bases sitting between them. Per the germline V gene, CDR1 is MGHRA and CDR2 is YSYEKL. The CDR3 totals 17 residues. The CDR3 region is CASSQERAASRGETQYF. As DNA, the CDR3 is TGCGCCAGCAGCCAAGAGAGGGCTGCGAGTAGGGGAGAGACCCAGTACTTC.

CDR3 amino acids: CASSLAGWGEYTDTQYF. Written as DNA, the CDR3 is TGTGCCAGCAGTTTAGCGGGTTGGGGGGAATACACAGATACGCAGTATTTT. V is TRBV12-3 or TRBV12-4 and J is TRBJ2-3; D is perhaps TRBD2 (6 bases). Trimming took off 0 bases at V and 2 bases at J, with 15 bases between the two ends. The CDR3 length is 17 residues.

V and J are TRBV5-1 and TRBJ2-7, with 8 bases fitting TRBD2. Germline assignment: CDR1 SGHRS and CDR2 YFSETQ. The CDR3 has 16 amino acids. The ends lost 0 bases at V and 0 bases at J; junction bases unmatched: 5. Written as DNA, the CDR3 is TGCGCCAGCAGCTTGGGAGCTAGCGGGCGCTCCTACGAGCAGTACTTC. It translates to CASSLGASGRSYEQYF. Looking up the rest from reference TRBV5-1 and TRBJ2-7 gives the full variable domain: KAGVTQTPRYLIKTRGQQVTLSCSPISGHRSVSWYQQTPGQGLQFLFEYFSETQRNKGNFPGRFSGRQFSNSRSEMNVSTLELGDSALYLCASSLGASGRSYEQYFGPGTRLTVT.

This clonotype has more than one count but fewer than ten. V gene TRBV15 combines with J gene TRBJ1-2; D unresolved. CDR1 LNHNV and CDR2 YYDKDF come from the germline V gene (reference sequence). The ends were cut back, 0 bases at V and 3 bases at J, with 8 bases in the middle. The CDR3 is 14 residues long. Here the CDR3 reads CATSRDRQYYGYTF. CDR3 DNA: TGTGCCACCAGCAGAGATCGACAATACTATGGCTACACCTTC.

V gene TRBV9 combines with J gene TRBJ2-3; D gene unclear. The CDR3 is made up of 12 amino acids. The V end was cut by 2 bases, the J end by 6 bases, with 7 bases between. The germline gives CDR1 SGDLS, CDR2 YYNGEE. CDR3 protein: CASSVLSDTQYF. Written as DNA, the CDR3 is TGTGCCAGCAGCGTTCTCTCGGATACGCAGTATTTT.

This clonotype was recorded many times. This CDR3 reads CASSQGIISSTEAFF. Here the CDR3 DNA reads TGCGCCAGCAGCCAAGGCATTATCAGTAGCACTGAAGCTTTCTTT. The J gene is TRBJ1-1, the V gene TRBV4-1; D is uncertain. Trimming left V 1 base short and J 4 bases short, with 13 bases between. This CDR3 is built from 15 residues. Germline CDR1 reads MGHRA; CDR2 reads YSYEKL.

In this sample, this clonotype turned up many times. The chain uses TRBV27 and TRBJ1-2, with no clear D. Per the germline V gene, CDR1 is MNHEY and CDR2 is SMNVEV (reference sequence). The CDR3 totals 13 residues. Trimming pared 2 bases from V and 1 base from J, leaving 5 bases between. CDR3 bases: TGTGCCAGCAGTTTACAAATTAACTATGGCTACACCTTC. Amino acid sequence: CASSLQINYGYTF.

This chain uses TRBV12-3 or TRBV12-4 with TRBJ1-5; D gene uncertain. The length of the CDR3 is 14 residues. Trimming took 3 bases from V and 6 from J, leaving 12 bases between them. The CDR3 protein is CASSFSVAGQPQHF. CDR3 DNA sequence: TGTGCCAGCAGTTTTAGTGTGGCCGGTCAGCCCCAGCATTTT.

In nucleotides, the CDR3 is TGTGCCAGTAGTACCGCCGGGACAGGGAGCTACGAGCAGTACTTC. This sequence encodes CASSTAGTGSYEQYF. The J gene is TRBJ2-7, the V gene TRBV19; 9 bases fit TRBD1. Trimming removed 4 bases from V and 3 bases from J; junction bases left unmatched: 7. The CDR3 is 15 amino acids. The germline V gene has CDR1 LNHDA and CDR2 SQIVND (reference sequence).

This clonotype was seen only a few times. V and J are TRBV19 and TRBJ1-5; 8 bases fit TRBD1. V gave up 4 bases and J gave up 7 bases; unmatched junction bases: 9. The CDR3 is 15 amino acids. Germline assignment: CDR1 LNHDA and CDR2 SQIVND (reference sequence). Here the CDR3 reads CASSKIRDRSQPQHF. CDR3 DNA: TGTGCCAGTAGTAAAATCCGGGACAGGAGCCAGCCCCAGCATTTT.

In nucleotides, the CDR3 is TGTGCCAGCAGCTTAACCTTGATCAATGAGCAGTTCTTC. Translating gives CASSLTLINEQFF. The J gene is TRBJ2-1, the V gene TRBV7-6; D remains unclear. Germline V gene data show CDR1 as SGHVS and CDR2 as FNYEAQ. V lost 2 bases, J lost 6 bases, and 8 bases lay in between. The CDR3 is 13 residues long.

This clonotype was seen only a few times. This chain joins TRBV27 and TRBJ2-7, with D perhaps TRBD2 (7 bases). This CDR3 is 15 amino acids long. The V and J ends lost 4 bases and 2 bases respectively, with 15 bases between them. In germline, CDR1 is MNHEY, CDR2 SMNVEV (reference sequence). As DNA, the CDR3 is TGTGCCAGCAGTTCTGGCGGCGGGGGCGCCTACGAGCAGTACTTC. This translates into CASSSGGGGAYEQYF.

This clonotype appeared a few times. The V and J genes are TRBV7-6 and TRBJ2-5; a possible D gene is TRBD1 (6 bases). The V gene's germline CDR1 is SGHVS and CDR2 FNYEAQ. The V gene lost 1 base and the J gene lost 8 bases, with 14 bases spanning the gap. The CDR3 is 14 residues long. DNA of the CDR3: TGTGCCAGCAGCTTAGGGGGGCCAGGACGAACCCAGTACTTC. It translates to CASSLGGPGRTQYF.

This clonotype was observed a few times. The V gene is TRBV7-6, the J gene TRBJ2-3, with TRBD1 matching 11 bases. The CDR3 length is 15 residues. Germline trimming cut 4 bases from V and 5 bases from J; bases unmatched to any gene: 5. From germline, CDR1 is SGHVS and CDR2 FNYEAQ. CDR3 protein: CASSSGTGGIDTQYF. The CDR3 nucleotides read TGTGCCAGCAGCTCCGGGACAGGGGGGATAGATACGCAGTATTTT.

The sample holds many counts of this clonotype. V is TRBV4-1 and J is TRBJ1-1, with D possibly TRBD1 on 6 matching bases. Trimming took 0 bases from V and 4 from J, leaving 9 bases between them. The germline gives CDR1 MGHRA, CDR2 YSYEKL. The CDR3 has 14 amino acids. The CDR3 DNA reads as TGCGCCAGCAGCCAAGAGGCCAGGGGCACTGAAGCTTTCTTT. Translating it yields CASSQEARGTEAFF.